These 13 T cell receptor beta chains originate from one sample sequenced in a study of T cell changes during pregnancy in multiple sclerosis. Libraries were prepared by immunoSEQ multiplex PCR; TCRdb keeps only in-frame clonotypes and omits some of them. The sample includes tens of thousands of clones, roughly nine tenths of them seen just once. Sequences were derived from peripheral blood, sampled after pregnancy. The receptors stem from a female donor in good health, enrolled as a control in a pregnancy study.

The CDR3 spells CASSLGLYQETQYF. The CDR3 DNA reads as TGCGCCAGCAGCTTAGGACTCTACCAAGAGACCCAGTACTTC. V and J are TRBV5-1 and TRBJ2-5, with D possibly matching TRBD2 (5 bases). Germline CDR1 SGHRS, CDR2 YFSETQ. CDR3 length: 14 amino acids. Trimming left V 2 bases short and J 0 bases short, with 8 bases between.

The chain carries TRBV29-1 and TRBJ1-1; D call uncertain. CDR3 length: 13 amino acids. Trimming removed 2 bases from V and 0 bases from J, with 7 bases in between. Germline CDR1 SQVTM, CDR2 ANQGSEA. The DNA for the CDR3 is TGCAGCGTTGAAACACTATTGAACACTGAAGCTTTCTTT. The encoded protein is CSVETLLNTEAFF.

The rearrangement uses TRBV6-1 and TRBJ1-5; D gene unclear. Between the trimmed V and J ends, which lost 8 bases and 1 base, there was a span of 15 bases. Germline assignment: CDR1 MNHNS and CDR2 SASEGT. The CDR3 is 15 amino acids. For the CDR3, the DNA is TGTGCCAGCCGAAAGGTAGCAGCCAGCAATCAGCCCCAGCATTTT. Protein product: CASRKVAASNQPQHF.

This clone was counted between two and nine times. V usage is TRBV5-1 and J usage is TRBJ1-4, with D possibly matching TRBD1 (5 bases). The CDR3 has 14 residues. Germline CDR1 is SGHRS and CDR2 is YFSETQ. Deletions cut 0 bases from V and 8 bases from J, with 11 bases between. The DNA for the CDR3 is TGCGCCAGCAGCTTGGCCGGGGGGGAAGAAAAACTGTTTTTT. Translated: CASSLAGGEEKLFF.

V usage is TRBV9 and J usage is TRBJ2-5, with 11 bases that match TRBD1. Looked up from germline, CDR1 is SGDLS and CDR2 is YYNGEE. The trim removed 0 bases at V and 5 bases at J, leaving 6 bases unmatched. CDR3 size: 16 residues. The CDR3 region is CASSVEGQGVRETQYF. The DNA of the CDR3 is TGTGCCAGCAGCGTAGAGGGACAGGGGGTCCGGGAGACCCAGTACTTC.

This sequence joins TRBV15 and TRBJ1-1; TRBD1 agrees at 11 bases. The CDR3 is made up of 15 amino acids. CDR1 and CDR2 from the germline V gene are LNHNV and YYDKDF (reference sequence). V lost 3 bases to trimming and J lost 4 bases; unmatched junction nucleotides: 4. Here the CDR3 reads CATSRDRGRGTEAFF. For the CDR3, the DNA is TGTGCCACCAGCAGGGACAGGGGGCGCGGCACTGAAGCTTTCTTT.

The J gene is TRBJ1-3, the V gene TRBV6-5; 8 bases line up with TRBD1. CDR3 length equals 14 residues. Per the germline V gene, CDR1 is MNHEY and CDR2 is SVGAGI. The V gene end was trimmed by 4 bases and the J gene end by 15 bases; junction bases not matched to a gene: 14. The CDR3 DNA sequence: TGTGCCAGCAGTTCCCCGACAGGGGAGAGTTGGAAATATTTT. Amino acids: CASSSPTGESWKYF.

This clone was detected a few times. For the CDR3, the DNA is TGTGCCAGCAGCTCAGGGGCCCCGAACACTGAAGCTTTCTTT. Its translation is CASSSGAPNTEAFF. This chain uses TRBV5-4 with TRBJ1-1; weak D call: TRBD1 (6 bases). The germline gives CDR1 SGHNT, CDR2 YYREEE (reference sequence). V was shortened by 3 bases and J by 1 base, with 10 bases between the two germline ends. CDR3 length equals 14 residues.

As DNA, the CDR3 is TGCGCCAGCAGCCACTCCGGGTCCAGGGGTACTGAAGCTTTCTTT. Amino acids: CASSHSGSRGTEAFF. The J gene is TRBJ1-1, the V gene TRBV4-1, with D perhaps matching TRBD1 (6 bases). Trimming pared 3 bases from V and 5 bases from J, leaving 16 bases between. The germline gives CDR1 MGHRA, CDR2 YSYEKL. This CDR3 contains 15 residues.

The chain couples TRBV18 to TRBJ1-5, with TRBD1 identical over 8 bases. The CDR3 length is 16 residues. Germline V gene sequence: CDR1 KGHSH, CDR2 LQKENI. With 2 bases clipped from V and 2 bases from J, the junction kept 5 bases outside the gene matches. CDR3: CASSPDRGWGNQPQHF. The CDR3 bases are TGTGCCAGCTCACCAGACAGGGGATGGGGCAATCAGCCCCAGCATTTT.

Note on this clone: The same CDR3 also results from other DNA sequences found in this sample. The genes are TRBV27 and TRBJ1-5; D unclear. The CDR3 length is 13 residues. Germline V CDR1 and CDR2: MNHEY, SMNVEV (reference sequence). Between the trimmed V and J ends, which lost 3 bases and 4 bases, there was a span of 7 bases. CDR3 region: CASSFRGNQPQHF. The CDR3 region has the DNA TGTGCCAGCAGTTTCCGGGGAAATCAGCCCCAGCATTTT.

The chain uses TRBV6-5 and TRBJ1-3, with D perhaps matching TRBD1 (5 bases). The CDR3 consists of 14 residues. Trimming pared 6 bases from V and 6 bases from J, leaving 15 bases between. The germline gives CDR1 MNHEY, CDR2 SVGAGI. This CDR3 is CASRRGSGENTIYF. The CDR3 DNA reads as TGTGCCAGCAGACGGGGGTCGGGAGAAAACACCATATATTTT.

The chain joins TRBV9 to TRBJ1-1, with 7 bases identical to TRBD1. The V and J ends lost 5 bases and 2 bases, in that order; junction bases with no gene match: 9. The CDR3 loop spans 15 amino acids. The germline gives CDR1 SGDLS, CDR2 YYNGEE. The CDR3 loop is CASSLEGASNTEAFF. CDR3 in DNA: TGTGCCAGCAGTTTAGAGGGGGCCTCCAACACTGAAGCTTTCTTT.